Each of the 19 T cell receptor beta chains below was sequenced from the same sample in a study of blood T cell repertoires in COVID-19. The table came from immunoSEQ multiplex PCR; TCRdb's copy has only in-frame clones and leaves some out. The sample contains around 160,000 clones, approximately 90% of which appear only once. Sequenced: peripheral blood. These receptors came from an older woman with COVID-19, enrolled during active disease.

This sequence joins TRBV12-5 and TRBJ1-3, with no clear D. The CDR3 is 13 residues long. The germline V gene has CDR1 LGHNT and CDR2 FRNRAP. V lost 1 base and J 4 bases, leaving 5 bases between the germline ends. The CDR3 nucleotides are TGTGCTAGTGGTTTGGGGAGCGGAAACACCATATATTTT. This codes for CASGLGSGNTIYF.

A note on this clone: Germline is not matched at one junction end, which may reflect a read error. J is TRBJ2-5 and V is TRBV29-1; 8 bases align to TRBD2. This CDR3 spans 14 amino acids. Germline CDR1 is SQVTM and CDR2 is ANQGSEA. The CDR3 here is CCVGGRGGAETQYF. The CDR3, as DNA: TGCTGCGTTGGGGGCCGGGGGGGGGCAGAGACCCAGTACTTC.

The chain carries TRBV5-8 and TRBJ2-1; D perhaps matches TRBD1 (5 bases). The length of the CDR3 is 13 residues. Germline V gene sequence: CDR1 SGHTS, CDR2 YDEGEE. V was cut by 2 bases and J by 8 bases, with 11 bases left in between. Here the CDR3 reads CASSFVRAYEQFF. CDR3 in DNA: TGTGCCAGCAGCTTCGTCAGGGCCTATGAGCAGTTCTTC.

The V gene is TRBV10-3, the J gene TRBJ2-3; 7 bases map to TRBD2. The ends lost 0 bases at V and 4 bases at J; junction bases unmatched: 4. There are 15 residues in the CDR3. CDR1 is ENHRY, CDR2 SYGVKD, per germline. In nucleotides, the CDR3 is TGTGCCATCAGTGAGTCTGATGGGGGGGCAGATACGCAGTATTTT. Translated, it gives CAISESDGGADTQYF.

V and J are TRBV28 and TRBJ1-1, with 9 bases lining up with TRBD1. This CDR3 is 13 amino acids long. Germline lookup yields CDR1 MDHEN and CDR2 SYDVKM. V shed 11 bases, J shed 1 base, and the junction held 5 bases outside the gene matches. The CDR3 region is CAGQQGANTEAFF. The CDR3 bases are TGTGCCGGCCAACAGGGGGCGAACACTGAAGCTTTCTTT.

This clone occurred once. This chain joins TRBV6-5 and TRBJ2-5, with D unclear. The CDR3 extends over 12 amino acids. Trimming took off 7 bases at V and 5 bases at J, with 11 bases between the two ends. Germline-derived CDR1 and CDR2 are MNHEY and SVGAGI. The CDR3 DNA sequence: TGTGCCAGCAATCCCTCTTCGGAGACCCAGTACTTC. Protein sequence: CASNPSSETQYF.

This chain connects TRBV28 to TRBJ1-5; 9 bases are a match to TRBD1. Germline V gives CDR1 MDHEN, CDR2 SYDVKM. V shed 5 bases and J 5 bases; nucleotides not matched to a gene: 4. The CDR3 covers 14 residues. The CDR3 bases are TGTGCCAGCAGTGCTCGACAGGGGGATCAGCCCCAGCATTTT. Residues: CASSARQGDQPQHF.

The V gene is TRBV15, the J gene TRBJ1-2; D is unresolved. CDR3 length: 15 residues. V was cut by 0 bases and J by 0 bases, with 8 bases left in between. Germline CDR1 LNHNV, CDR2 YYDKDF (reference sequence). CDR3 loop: CATSREEGANYGYTF. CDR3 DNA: TGTGCCACCAGCAGAGAAGAGGGCGCTAACTATGGCTACACCTTC.

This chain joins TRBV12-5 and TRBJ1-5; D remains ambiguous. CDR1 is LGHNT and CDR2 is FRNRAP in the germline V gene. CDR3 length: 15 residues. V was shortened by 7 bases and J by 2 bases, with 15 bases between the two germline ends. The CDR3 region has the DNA TGTGCTAGTGCCCCGGGTGCGGGAGGCAATCAGCCCCAGCATTTT. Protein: CASAPGAGGNQPQHF.

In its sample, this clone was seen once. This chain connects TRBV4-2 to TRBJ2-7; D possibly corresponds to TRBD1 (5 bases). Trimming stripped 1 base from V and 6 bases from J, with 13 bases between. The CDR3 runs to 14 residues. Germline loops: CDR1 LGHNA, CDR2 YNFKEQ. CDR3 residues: CASSQGGSTVEQYF. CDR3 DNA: TGTGCCAGCAGCCAAGGGGGTTCGACAGTCGAGCAGTACTTC.

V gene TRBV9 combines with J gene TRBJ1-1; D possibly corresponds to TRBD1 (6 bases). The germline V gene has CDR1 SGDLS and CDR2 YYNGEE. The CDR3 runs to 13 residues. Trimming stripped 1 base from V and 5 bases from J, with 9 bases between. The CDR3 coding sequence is TGTGCCAGCAGCGTAAGGGGGATGACTGAAGCTTTCTTT. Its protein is CASSVRGMTEAFF.

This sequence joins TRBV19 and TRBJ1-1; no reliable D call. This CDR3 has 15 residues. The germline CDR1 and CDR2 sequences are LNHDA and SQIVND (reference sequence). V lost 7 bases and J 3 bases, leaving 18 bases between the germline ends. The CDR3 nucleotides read TGTGCCAGTACGGGAGGTAGGACCATTCACACTGAAGCTTTCTTT. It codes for CASTGGRTIHTEAFF.

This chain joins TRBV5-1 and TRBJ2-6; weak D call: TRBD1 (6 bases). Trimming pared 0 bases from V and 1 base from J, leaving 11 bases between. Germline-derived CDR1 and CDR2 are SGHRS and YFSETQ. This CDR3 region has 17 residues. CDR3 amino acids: CASSLGQAPSGANVLTF. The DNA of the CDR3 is TGCGCCAGCAGCTTGGGACAGGCTCCTTCTGGGGCCAACGTCCTGACTTTC.

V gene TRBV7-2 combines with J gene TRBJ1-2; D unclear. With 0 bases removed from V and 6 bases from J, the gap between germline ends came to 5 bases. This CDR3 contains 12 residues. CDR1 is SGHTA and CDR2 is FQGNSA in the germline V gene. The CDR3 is CASSLAGDGYTF. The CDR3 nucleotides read TGTGCCAGCAGCTTAGCAGGAGATGGCTACACCTTC.

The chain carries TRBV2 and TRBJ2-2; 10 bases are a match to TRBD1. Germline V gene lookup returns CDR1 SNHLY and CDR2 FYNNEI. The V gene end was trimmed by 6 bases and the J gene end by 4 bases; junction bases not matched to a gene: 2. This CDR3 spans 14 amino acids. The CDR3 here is CASSWDRGTGELFF. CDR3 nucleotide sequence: TGTGCCAGCAGCTGGGACAGGGGCACCGGGGAGCTGTTTTTT.

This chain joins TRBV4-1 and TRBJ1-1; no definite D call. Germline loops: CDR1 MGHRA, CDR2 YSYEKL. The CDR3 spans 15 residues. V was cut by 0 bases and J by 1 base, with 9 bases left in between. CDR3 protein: CASSQEVARNTEAFF. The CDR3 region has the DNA TGCGCCAGCAGCCAAGAGGTTGCGAGGAACACTGAAGCTTTCTTT.

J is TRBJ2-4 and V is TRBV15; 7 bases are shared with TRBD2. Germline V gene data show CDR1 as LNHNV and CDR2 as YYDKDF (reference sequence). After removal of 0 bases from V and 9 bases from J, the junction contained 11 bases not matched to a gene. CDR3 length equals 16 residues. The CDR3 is CATSRDLAGTGGIQYF. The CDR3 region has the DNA TGTGCCACCAGCAGAGATTTGGCAGGGACGGGGGGCATTCAGTACTTC.

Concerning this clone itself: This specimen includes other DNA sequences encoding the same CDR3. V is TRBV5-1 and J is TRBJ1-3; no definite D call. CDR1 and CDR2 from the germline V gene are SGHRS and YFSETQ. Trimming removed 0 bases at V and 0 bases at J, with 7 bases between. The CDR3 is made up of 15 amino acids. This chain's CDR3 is CASSLGGSSGNTIYF. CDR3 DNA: TGCGCCAGCAGCTTGGGAGGGAGCTCTGGAAACACCATATATTTT.

DNA of the CDR3: TGTGCCAGCACGGTCCCCAACTATGGCTACACCTTC. It is translated as CASTVPNYGYTF. The chain carries TRBV2 and TRBJ1-2; unclear D gene. Germline assignment: CDR1 SNHLY and CDR2 FYNNEI. The V end was cut by 7 bases, the J end by 2 bases, with 8 bases between. CDR3 length: 12 residues.